This is a list of T cell receptor beta chains from one sample in a study of technical replicates of blood from a few donors. The data were produced by immunoSEQ multiplex PCR, yet TCRdb's version contains in-frame clones alone and is incomplete. Of roughly 65,000 clones in the sample, over 70% are singletons; the top ten hold roughly 5%. Sequencing was done on a sample of PBMCs. The receptors derive from a human donor in good health. Some clones in this sample may be carry-over from other donors' samples. Each CDR3 is given with its conserved first and last residue.

J gene,V gene,CDR3 protein
TRBJ2-7,TRBV27,CASSLSSRQLDYEQYF
TRBJ2-3,TRBV5-6,CASSLDGFGRAVTQYF
TRBJ2-7,TRBV19,CASSPGTGFEQYF
TRBJ2-7,TRBV25-1,CASSEYATSQEKQYF
TRBJ2-1,TRBV4-3,CASSQDSAGVREQFF
TRBJ2-5,TRBV4-3,CASSQDRIPLQETQYF
TRBJ2-1,TRBV4-2,CASSSRGGDASYNEQFF
TRBJ2-5,TRBV7-6,CASSFTLGETQYF
TRBJ2-7,TRBV7-2,CASSLTSGSSYEQYF
TRBJ1-5,TRBV5-5,CASSQDRDQPQHF
TRBJ2-3,TRBV7-3,CASSGGNTQYF
TRBJ2-5,TRBV7-9,CASSTRDREETQYF
TRBJ1-4,TRBV15,CATSRGLDPGGGKLFF
TRBJ2-2,TRBV4-3,CASSQDLSRELFF
TRBJ2-7,TRBV7-8,CASSLGAGTGHYEQYF
TRBJ1-1,TRBV7-3,CASSSRVNTEAFF
TRBJ2-2,TRBV30,CAWSDGTANTGELFF
TRBJ1-2,TRBV7-9,CASSSQANYGYTF
TRBJ2-1,TRBV25-1,CASSLAGGFPYNEQFF
TRBJ2-1,TRBV7-3,CASSLGPGVNEQFF
TRBJ2-1,TRBV7-9,CASSLGFGLAGSEQFF
TRBJ1-1,TRBV2,CASSDHLVTLNTEAFF
TRBJ2-7,TRBV11-1,CASSLAVSSEQYF
TRBJ2-1,TRBV19,CASSPTSGTLIRSYNEQFF
TRBJ1-2,TRBV19,CASRLDGNYGYTF
TRBJ2-7,TRBV4-1,CASSQVLGQSGEQYF
TRBJ1-5,TRBV30,CAWGYGDWYSNQPQHF
TRBJ1-4,TRBV7-9,CASSLGGGEEKLFF
TRBJ1-4,TRBV13,CASSLAGPGKLFF
TRBJ2-1,TRBV7-2,CASSLPKLAGASSYNEQFF
TRBJ2-3,TRBV11-3,CASSLGLAGGTDTQYF
TRBJ2-3,TRBV7-6,CASSLRASGESSTDTQYF
TRBJ1-2,TRBV4-3,CASSQDRRGGYGYTF
TRBJ2-7,TRBV6-5,CASSTGTGGMDEQYF
TRBJ2-7,TRBV5-1,CASSSGVSEQYF
TRBJ2-7,TRBV11-3,CASSPGGLDEQYF
TRBJ2-2,TRBV27,CASSSKSYYPRGELFF
TRBJ1-4,TRBV4-1,CASSFQYPLGGANEKLFF
TRBJ1-4,TRBV7-9,CASSLELGRLFF
TRBJ2-3,TRBV29-1,CSVLTRGGVTDTQYF
TRBJ1-4,TRBV7-9,CASSFPQTTEEKLFF
TRBJ1-6,TRBV2,CASSGQTNSPLHF
TRBJ2-7,TRBV7-9,CASSLGTGFSYEQYF
TRBJ1-2,TRBV14,CASSPLFTRRGIGYGYTF
TRBJ1-4,TRBV28,CASSVGGTTNEKLFF
TRBJ2-5,TRBV7-6,CASSLGTSGGPHLYF
TRBJ1-6,TRBV5-6,CASSNGQSYNSPLHF
TRBJ2-5,TRBV7-7,CASSLNRGQETQYF
TRBJ2-1,TRBV10-3,CAISGGGRFREQFF
TRBJ2-5,TRBV11-2,CASSPVGRGGYQETQYF
TRBJ1-6,TRBV23-1,CASTILTRDCFNSPLHF
TRBJ1-1,TRBV7-2,CASSSDRVTEAFF
TRBJ1-2,TRBV6-4,CASSDSGRPYGYTF
TRBJ2-2,TRBV11-2,CASSFPTSGRAGELFF
TRBJ1-3,TRBV4-2,CASSQAGSSGNTIYF
TRBJ2-1,TRBV7-9,CASSSPWDSDNEQFF